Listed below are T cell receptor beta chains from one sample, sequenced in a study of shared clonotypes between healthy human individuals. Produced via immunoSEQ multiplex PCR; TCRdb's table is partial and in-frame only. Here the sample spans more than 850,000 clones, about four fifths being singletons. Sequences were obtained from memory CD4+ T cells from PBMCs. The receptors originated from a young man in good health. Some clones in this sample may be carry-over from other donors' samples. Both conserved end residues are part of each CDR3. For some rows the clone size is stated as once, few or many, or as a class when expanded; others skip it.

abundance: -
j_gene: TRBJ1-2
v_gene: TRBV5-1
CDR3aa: CASSLSVGTGKGYTF

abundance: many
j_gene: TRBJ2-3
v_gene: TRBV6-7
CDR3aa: CASSYTAGTDDSTDTQYF

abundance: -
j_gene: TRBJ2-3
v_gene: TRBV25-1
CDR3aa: CASSLAGMRTDTQYF

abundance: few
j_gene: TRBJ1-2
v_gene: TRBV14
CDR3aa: CASSLPGRDYTF

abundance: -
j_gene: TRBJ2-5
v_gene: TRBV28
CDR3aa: CASSLGGSAGKTQYF

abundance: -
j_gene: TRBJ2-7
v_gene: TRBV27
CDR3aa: CASGSWDSYEQYF

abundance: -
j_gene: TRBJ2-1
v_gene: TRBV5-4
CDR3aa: CASSLAQGSNEQFF

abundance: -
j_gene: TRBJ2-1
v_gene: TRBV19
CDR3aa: CASSIPGTANKQFF

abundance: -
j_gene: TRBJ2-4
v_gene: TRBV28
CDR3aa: CASSSPGDLAKNIQYF

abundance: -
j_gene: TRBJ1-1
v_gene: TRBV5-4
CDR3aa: CASSSPGQGNTEAFF

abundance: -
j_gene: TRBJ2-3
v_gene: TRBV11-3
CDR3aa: CASSLNRAGDTQYF

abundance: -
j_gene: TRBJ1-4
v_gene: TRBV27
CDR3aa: CASSDAEGHPEKLFF

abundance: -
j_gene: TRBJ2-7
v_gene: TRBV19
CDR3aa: CASKEVHREEQYF

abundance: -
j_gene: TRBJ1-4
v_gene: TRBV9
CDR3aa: CASQDRVREKLFF

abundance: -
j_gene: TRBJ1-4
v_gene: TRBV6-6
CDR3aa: CASSPGNEKLFF

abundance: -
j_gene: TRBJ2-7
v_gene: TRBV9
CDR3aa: CASSVGAESGYEQYF

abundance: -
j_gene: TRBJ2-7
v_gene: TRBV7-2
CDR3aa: CASSLSGTSGRDYEQYF

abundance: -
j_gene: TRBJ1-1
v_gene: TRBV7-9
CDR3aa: CASSTRQGAGAFF

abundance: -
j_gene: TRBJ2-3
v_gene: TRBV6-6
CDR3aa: CASSYIAGASDTQYF

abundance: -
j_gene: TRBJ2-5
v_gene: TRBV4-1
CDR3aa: CASSQELTSGRASQETQYF

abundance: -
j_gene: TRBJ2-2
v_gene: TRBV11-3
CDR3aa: CASSTGTPRTGELFF

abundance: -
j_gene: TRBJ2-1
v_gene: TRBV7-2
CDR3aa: CASSPGTSGNEQFF

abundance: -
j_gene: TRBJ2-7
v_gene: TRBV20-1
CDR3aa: CSAQQGDEQYF

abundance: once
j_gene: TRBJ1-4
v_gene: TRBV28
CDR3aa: CASSPPHGKLFF

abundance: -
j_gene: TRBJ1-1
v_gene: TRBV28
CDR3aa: CATDRAGQLTEAFF

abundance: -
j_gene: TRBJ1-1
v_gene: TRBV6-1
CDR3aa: CASSEASKGRNTEAFF

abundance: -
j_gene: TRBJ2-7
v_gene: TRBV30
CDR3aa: CAWSTGQGLGEQYF

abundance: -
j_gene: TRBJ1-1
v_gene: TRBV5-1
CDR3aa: CASRGSENTEAFF

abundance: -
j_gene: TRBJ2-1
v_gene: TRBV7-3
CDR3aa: CASSFTRSRGIDEQFF

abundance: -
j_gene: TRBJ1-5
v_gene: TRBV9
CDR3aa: CASSVVGTVNQPQHF